This entry concerns a single T cell receptor beta chain. No antigen is known for it. TCRdb's copy holds only in-frame clones and misses some; the assay was immunoSEQ multiplex PCR. The sample consists of some 150,000 clones, about 88% of them appearing once. This sample stems from a study of T cell responses to AZD1222 COVID-19 vaccine. Study results and limitations: The donor cohort was predominantly white British with a female majority, and clonal diversity may have been underestimated.

Germline CDR1 and CDR2: SGHNT and YYREEE (reference sequence). V shed 4 bases and J shed 3 bases, with 13 bases lying between them. This CDR3 contains 14 residues. V is TRBV5-4 and J is TRBJ2-5, with a tentative D call TRBD2 (5 bases). This TCR derives from an adult in good health. The material was peripheral blood, obtained on day 0 of AZD1222 vaccination. The CDR3 reads CASSPRLAEETQYF. The CDR3 DNA reads TGTGCCAGCAGCCCCCGGCTAGCTGAAGAGACCCAGTACTTC. Drawing the rest from reference TRBV5-4 and TRBJ2-5, the complete variable domain is ETGVTQSPTHLIKTRGQQVTLRCSSQSGHNTVSWYQQALGQGPQFIFQYYREEENGRGNFPPRFSGLQFPNYSSELNVNALELDDSALYLCASSPRLAEETQYFGPGTRLLVL.